These 13 T cell receptor beta chains were all obtained from the same sample, sequenced in a study of blood T cell repertoires in COVID-19. The repertoire was sequenced with immunoSEQ multiplex PCR; TCRdb's copy has only in-frame clones and lacks some. The table has a few hundred thousand clones, about nine tenths seen once. Sequenced sample: peripheral blood. These receptors were obtained from a person aged 18 to 30 with COVID-19, enrolled during active disease.

J is TRBJ1-1 and V is TRBV9; 8 positions agree with TRBD1. V shed 3 bases, J shed 5 bases, and the junction held 3 bases outside the gene matches. The CDR3 consists of 13 residues. Per the germline V gene, CDR1 is SGDLS and CDR2 is YYNGEE. The CDR3 sequence: CASSGDRGTEAFF. DNA for the CDR3: TGTGCCAGCAGCGGTGACAGGGGTACTGAAGCTTTCTTT. The whole variable domain, remainder taken from reference TRBV9 and TRBJ1-1, is DSGVTQTPKHLITATGQRVTLRCSPRSGDLSVYWYQQSLDQGLQFLIQYYNGEERAKGNILERFSAQQFPDLHSELNLSSLELGDSALYFCASSGDRGTEAFFGQGTRLTVV.

The chain joins TRBV11-3 to TRBJ2-3; D possibly corresponds to TRBD1 (5 bases). Trimming took 5 bases from V and 10 from J, leaving 13 bases between them. Per germline, CDR1 SGHNT and CDR2 YENEEA. The CDR3 has 12 residues. The CDR3 DNA is TGTGCCAGCAGCCGTCCCCAGGGTGCGCAGTATTTT. Translated: CASSRPQGAQYF.

The V gene is TRBV27, the J gene TRBJ2-7, with TRBD2 identical over 12 bases. The V and J ends lost 7 bases and 0 bases, in that order; junction bases with no gene match: 7. This CDR3 spans 16 amino acids. Germline V lookup: CDR1 MNHEY, CDR2 SMNVEV (reference sequence). In DNA form, the CDR3 reads TGTGCCAGCACGGCTAGCGGGAGGGCCGGCTCCTACGAGCAGTACTTC. Its protein product is CASTASGRAGSYEQYF.

The rearrangement joins TRBV5-4 to TRBJ2-5; possibly TRBD2 for D (5 bases). The CDR3 is made up of 15 amino acids. Trimming stripped 4 bases from V and 5 bases from J, with 18 bases between. CDR1 and CDR2 (germline): SGHNT, YYREEE (reference sequence). DNA of the CDR3: TGTGCCAGCAGCGCCGGACTTAGTGGCGGCGAGACCCAGTACTTC. Translating it yields CASSAGLSGGETQYF. The full variable domain, its missing parts supplied by reference TRBV5-4 and TRBJ2-5, is ETGVTQSPTHLIKTRGQQVTLRCSSQSGHNTVSWYQQALGQGPQFIFQYYREEENGRGNFPPRFSGLQFPNYSSELNVNALELDDSALYLCASSAGLSGGETQYFGPGTRLLVL.

The rearrangement uses TRBV19 and TRBJ1-2; D is ambiguous. This CDR3 spans 12 amino acids. Germline-derived CDR1 and CDR2 are LNHDA and SQIVND (reference sequence). The V end was cut by 10 bases, the J end by 10 bases, with 19 bases between. CDR3 protein: CAKVRGAHFYTF. The CDR3 DNA follows: TGTGCCAAAGTAAGAGGAGCCCACTTCTACACCTTC. The whole variable domain, filled in from reference TRBV19 and TRBJ1-2, reads DGGITQSPKYLFRKEGQNVTLSCEQNLNHDAMYWYRQDPGQGLRLIYYSQIVNDFQKGDIAEGYSVSREKKESFPLTVTSAQKNPTAFYLCAKVRGAHFYTFGSGTRLTVV.

The chain has TRBV25-1 and TRBJ2-7; a weak D match, TRBD1 (5 bases). The germline gives CDR1 MGHDK, CDR2 SYGVNS. This CDR3 has 18 residues. V lost 10 bases and J 3 bases, leaving 31 bases between the germline ends. CDR3 sequence: CAILVQPAGFHSYYEQYF. The DNA for the CDR3 is TGTGCCATCCTCGTACAGCCAGCAGGGTTCCATAGCTACTACGAGCAGTACTTC.

The chain links TRBV2 to TRBJ1-1; 7 bases are shared with TRBD1. J lost 3 bases, V lost 3 bases, and 7 bases had no gene match. The CDR3 loop spans 15 amino acids. The germline V gene encodes CDR1 SNHLY and CDR2 FYNNEI. The CDR3 region is CASSDDRVAYTEAFF. CDR3 in DNA: TGTGCCAGCAGTGACGACAGGGTGGCGTACACTGAAGCTTTCTTT.

Remarks on this clone: The junction differs from germline at one of its ends, possibly a read error. This chain uses TRBV23-1 with TRBJ2-3, with D tentatively TRBD2 (7 bases). TRBV23-1 is an open reading frame, and its role is uncertain. The CDR3 runs to 20 residues. This CDR3 reads CPSSRRGGEELAGRTDTQYF. CDR3 bases: TGCCCCAGCAGTCGAAGGGGGGGCGAAGAACTGGCGGGAAGGACAGATACGCAGTATTTT.

The chain recombines TRBV3-1 (or the pseudogene TRBV3-2) with TRBJ1-4; the D is unclear. CDR1 LGHDT and CDR2 YNNKEL come from the germline V gene (reference sequence). There are 17 residues in the CDR3. V lost 4 bases and J 0 bases, leaving 15 bases between the germline ends. The CDR3 region is CASSPPAEFATNEKLFF. Written as DNA, the CDR3 is TGTGCCAGCAGCCCCCCGGCGGAATTTGCAACTAATGAAAAACTGTTTTTT.

The J gene is TRBJ1-5, the V gene TRBV28; D gene uncertain. V dropped 6 bases and J dropped 6 bases, with 9 bases sitting between them. From germline, CDR1 is MDHEN and CDR2 SYDVKM. CDR3 length: 12 amino acids. The CDR3 sequence is CASRRLVQPQHF. CDR3 nucleotides: TGTGCCAGCAGAAGACTAGTTCAGCCCCAGCATTTT.

The rearrangement joins TRBV5-1 to TRBJ1-5; D is possibly TRBD1 (6 bases). From germline, CDR1 is SGHRS and CDR2 YFSETQ. This CDR3 has 13 residues. The ends were cut back, 2 bases at V and 4 bases at J, with 7 bases in the middle. The CDR3 DNA follows: TGCGCCAGCAGCTTCGGACAGAATCAGCCCCAGCATTTT. It codes for CASSFGQNQPQHF.

The gene calls are TRBV19 and TRBJ2-2; TRBD1 might be the D (5 bases). The CDR3 sequence is 15 residues long. The V and J ends lost 1 base and 5 bases respectively, with 11 bases between them. The V gene's germline CDR1 is LNHDA and CDR2 SQIVND (reference sequence). In DNA, the CDR3 is TGTGCCAGTAGTATAGGGGCAGGGTGGACCGGGGAGCTGTTTTTT. Residues: CASSIGAGWTGELFF.

This clone is a singleton in its sample. The chain links TRBV6-6 to TRBJ2-5; no clear D. The CDR3 totals 11 residues. CDR1 is MNHNY and CDR2 is SVGAGI in the germline V gene (reference sequence). V gave up 5 bases and J gave up 7 bases, with 8 bases separating them. CDR3 nucleotide sequence: TGTGCCAGCAGTACCCCGGGGACCCAGTACTTC. The encoded protein is CASSTPGTQYF.